One and the same sample provided the 32 T cell receptor beta chains below, sequenced in a study of long-term antiretroviral therapy in people with HIV. The assay, immunoSEQ v3.0, was run at survey level. Libraries were prepared by immunoSEQ multiplex PCR; TCRdb keeps only in-frame clonotypes and omits some of them. The table shows under 45,000 clones, with roughly 84% occurring only once. Sequenced here: unsorted PBMCs, sampled about 2.7 years before starting antiretroviral therapy. The receptor set was obtained from a woman aged 25 to 39 with HIV.

The chain joins TRBV7-8 to TRBJ2-2; D is undetermined. The V end lost 1 base, the J end lost 4 bases, and 10 bases lay between the germline ends. Germline V CDR1 and CDR2: SGHVS, FQNEAQ. The CDR3 is 15 amino acids. The CDR3 sequence: CASSLVSVGTGELFF. CDR3 bases: TGTGCCAGCAGCTTAGTATCGGTTGGCACCGGGGAGCTGTTTTTT. Full variable domain (rest looked up from reference TRBV7-8 and TRBJ2-2): GAGVSQSPRYKVAKRGQDVALRCDPISGHVSLFWYQQALGQGPEFLTYFQNEAQLDKSGLPSDRFFAERPEGSVSTLKIQRTQQEDSAVYLCASSLVSVGTGELFFGEGSRLTVL.

V is TRBV19 and J is TRBJ1-6; tentative D call: TRBD1 (5 bases). The length of the CDR3 is 15 residues. Germline V gives CDR1 LNHDA, CDR2 SQIVND (reference sequence). V gave up 7 bases and J gave up 2 bases, with 12 bases separating them. CDR3: CASNRQNTYNSPLHF. The CDR3 DNA follows: TGTGCCAGTAATCGACAGAATACCTATAATTCACCCCTCCACTTT.

V and J are TRBV19 and TRBJ2-5, with unresolved D. The germline V and J ends were trimmed by 0 bases and 1 base, with 6 bases remaining between them. The germline CDR1 and CDR2 sequences are LNHDA and SQIVND (reference sequence). The CDR3 is made up of 14 amino acids. The CDR3, as DNA: TGTGCCAGTAGTATAGATGGCAGCCAAGAGACCCAGTACTTC. Translation: CASSIDGSQETQYF.

The chain carries TRBV5-6 and TRBJ1-5, with 8 bases lining up with TRBD1. The CDR3 sequence is 15 residues long. Looked up from germline, CDR1 is SGHDT and CDR2 is YYEEEE. The trim removed 4 bases at V and 2 bases at J, leaving 5 bases unmatched. The CDR3 spells CASSLGQVGNQPQHF. CDR3 DNA sequence: TGTGCCAGCAGCCTGGGACAGGTGGGCAATCAGCCCCAGCATTTT.

The rearrangement joins TRBV7-6 to TRBJ2-1; tentative D call: TRBD1 (5 bases). The V and J ends lost 5 bases and 4 bases respectively, with 9 bases between them. Looked up from germline, CDR1 is SGHVS and CDR2 is FNYEAQ. This CDR3 is built from 13 residues. CDR3 sequence reads: CASSRDRYNEQFF. CDR3 sequence (DNA): TGTGCCAGCAGCAGAGACAGATACAATGAGCAGTTCTTC.

The chain joins TRBV29-1 to TRBJ1-5, with 9 bases lining up with TRBD1. After removal of 4 bases from V and 4 bases from J, the junction contained 5 bases not matched to a gene. The CDR3 consists of 14 residues. CDR1 is SQVTM, CDR2 ANQGSEA, per germline. The chain's CDR3 is CSVGSGTGNQPQHF. The CDR3 nucleotides are TGCAGCGTTGGATCCGGGACAGGGAATCAGCCCCAGCATTTT.

This clone has more than one count but fewer than ten. The chain recombines TRBV27 with TRBJ1-1; TRBD1 might be the D (6 bases). V lost 4 bases, J lost 2 bases, and 20 bases lay in between. Germline CDR1 is MNHEY and CDR2 is SMNVEV (reference sequence). The CDR3 extends over 17 amino acids. The CDR3 here is CASSSHVPTGSNTEAFF. In nucleotides, the CDR3 is TGTGCCAGCAGTTCTCATGTACCGACAGGCTCAAACACTGAAGCTTTCTTT.

This clone has just a few counts. The CDR3 bases are TGTGCCAGTCTGCGGGACAGGACCTCTGGGGCCAACGTCCTGACTTTC. As protein: CASLRDRTSGANVLTF. The V call is TRBV7-9, the J call TRBJ2-6; 8 positions agree with TRBD1. Trimming removed 9 bases from V and 0 bases from J; junction bases left unmatched: 7. The germline gives CDR1 SEHNR, CDR2 FQNEAQ (reference sequence). The CDR3 totals 16 residues.

This rearrangement joins TRBV6-6 to TRBJ1-2, with a possible D match to TRBD1 (6 bases). With 6 bases removed from V and 6 bases from J, the gap between germline ends came to 20 bases. Germline CDR1 is MNHNY and CDR2 is SVGAGI (reference sequence). CDR3 length equals 15 residues. CDR3 loop: CASSRPQQGFNGYTF. DNA for the CDR3: TGTGCCAGCAGCCGACCCCAACAGGGTTTTAATGGCTACACCTTC.

The rearrangement links TRBV29-1 to TRBJ2-7; D is unclear. The germline V gene has CDR1 SQVTM and CDR2 ANQGSEA. V lost 6 bases and J 1 base, leaving 7 bases between the germline ends. The length of the CDR3 is 11 residues. The CDR3 region has the DNA TGCAGCGTAGGGAATTCCTACGAGCAGTACGTC. It encodes CSVGNSYEQYV.

The chain is built from TRBV7-2 and TRBJ2-7, with D possibly called TRBD1 or TRBD2 (5 bases each). The ends were cut back, 0 bases at V and 3 bases at J, with 9 bases in the middle. The CDR3 has 14 residues. The germline V gene has CDR1 SGHTA and CDR2 FQGNSA. The CDR3 protein is CASSLAGVVYEQYF. The DNA for the CDR3 is TGTGCCAGCAGCTTAGCGGGGGTAGTCTACGAGCAGTACTTC. The full variable domain, completed using reference TRBV7-2 and TRBJ2-7, is GAGVSQSPSNKVTEKGKDVELRCDPISGHTALYWYRQSLGQGLEFLIYFQGNSAPDKSGLPSDRFSAERTGGSVSTLTIQRTQQEDSAVYLCASSLAGVVYEQYFGPGTRLTVT.

The J gene is TRBJ1-2, the V gene TRBV9; TRBD1 might be the D (5 bases). The CDR3 spans 17 residues. V was trimmed by 3 bases and J by 2 bases, leaving 20 bases between them. CDR1 is SGDLS and CDR2 is YYNGEE in the germline V gene. In DNA, the CDR3 is TGTGCCAGCAGCGCCCCACGGGAGGGCAGGGAGAACTATGGCTACACCTTC. Its protein product is CASSAPREGRENYGYTF.

In its sample, this clone was seen once. The chain is built from TRBV5-1 and TRBJ1-2; D is undetermined. Germline V gene data show CDR1 as SGHRS and CDR2 as YFSETQ. Trimming pared 0 bases from V and 5 bases from J, leaving 11 bases between. This CDR3 region has 14 residues. The CDR3 coding sequence is TGCGCCAGCAGCTTGGATTTCGGGTCTTATGGCTACACCTTC. It yields the protein CASSLDFGSYGYTF.

This clone was observed once. As DNA, the CDR3 is TGTGCCAGCAGCCCAGCAGGCTCAGGCTGGGAAAACACCATATATTTT. Amino acid sequence: CASSPAGSGWENTIYF. The chain joins TRBV4-2 to TRBJ1-3; no firm D call. This CDR3 contains 16 residues. Trimming cost V 4 bases and J 6 bases, with 19 bases left between them. Germline values: CDR1 LGHNA, CDR2 YNFKEQ.

V gene TRBV30 combines with J gene TRBJ2-2; no firm D call. Germline loops: CDR1 GTSNPN, CDR2 SVGIG (reference sequence). Trimming left V 3 bases short and J 5 bases short, with 13 bases between. This CDR3 has 14 amino acids. The CDR3 DNA follows: TGTGCCTGGAGCCCATCCCTGAGGACCGGGGAGCTGTTTTTT. Its translation: CAWSPSLRTGELFF.

This clone occurred a few times. The V call is TRBV12-5, the J call TRBJ2-1; 10 bases map to TRBD2. Germline V gene sequence: CDR1 LGHNT, CDR2 FRNRAP. J was trimmed by 4 bases and V by 11 bases; bases with no gene match: 5. The CDR3 sequence is 13 residues long. CDR3 protein: CAGSGGGYNEQFF. The DNA of the CDR3 is TGTGCTGGAAGCGGGGGGGGGTACAATGAGCAGTTCTTC.

This sequence joins TRBV15 and TRBJ2-3; the D gene is possibly TRBD1 (5 bases). This CDR3 has 15 residues. Germline-derived CDR1 and CDR2 are LNHNV and YYDKDF (reference sequence). The V gene lost 8 bases and the J gene lost 0 bases, with 15 bases spanning the gap. CDR3 DNA: TGTGCCACCGGGGCTGGCCCCCCTAGCACAGATACGCAGTATTTT. This codes for CATGAGPPSTDTQYF.

V and J are TRBV7-9 and TRBJ2-1; D uncertain. The ends were cut back, 3 bases at V and 8 bases at J, with 8 bases in the middle. Per germline, CDR1 SEHNR and CDR2 FQNEAQ (reference sequence). CDR3 length: 12 amino acids. The CDR3 reads CASSLAGHEQFF. The DNA for the CDR3 is TGTGCCAGCAGCTTGGCAGGTCATGAGCAGTTCTTC.

The chain recombines TRBV18 with TRBJ2-5; no reliable D call. In germline, CDR1 is KGHSH, CDR2 LQKENI. V lost 4 bases and J 0 bases, leaving 9 bases between the germline ends. The CDR3 has 14 amino acids. The CDR3, as DNA: TGTGCCAGCTCACTTGCTCCGTACCAAGAGACCCAGTACTTC. Translation gives CASSLAPYQETQYF.

The chain combines TRBV5-1 with TRBJ2-3; weak D call: TRBD1 (6 bases). The CDR3 runs 15 residues. V lost 0 bases, J lost 1 base, and 9 bases lay in between. Germline CDR1 SGHRS, CDR2 YFSETQ. CDR3 in DNA: TGCGCCAGCAGCTTGGCAGGGGTCCGCACAGATACGCAGTATTTT. Its translation is CASSLAGVRTDTQYF.

The gene calls are TRBV6-1 and TRBJ1-2, with a possible D match to TRBD1 (5 bases). In germline, CDR1 is MNHNS, CDR2 SASEGT. CDR3 length equals 15 residues. Trimming took 0 bases from V and 7 from J, leaving 15 bases between them. The CDR3 sequence: CASSEAQGGATGYTF. The CDR3 DNA follows: TGTGCCAGCAGTGAAGCGCAGGGCGGCGCCACTGGCTACACCTTC.

The V call is TRBV27, the J call TRBJ1-5, with a tentative D call TRBD1 (6 bases). V lost 5 bases, J lost 3 bases, and 17 bases lay in between. CDR1 and CDR2 (germline): MNHEY, SMNVEV (reference sequence). The CDR3 is 16 amino acids. The CDR3 loop reads CASSPHGQTSNQPQHF. DNA for the CDR3: TGTGCCAGCAGTCCTCATGGACAGACCTCCAATCAGCCCCAGCATTTT.

This chain connects TRBV23-1 to TRBJ1-6; D call uncertain. TRBV23-1 is an ORF; its function is uncertain. V was clipped by 4 bases and J by 8 bases, with 24 bases between them. The CDR3 loop spans 18 amino acids. The DNA for the CDR3 is TGCGCCAGCAGTCGTGAGCAACCCCTTCGGGGATATCATTCACCCCTCCACTTT. Translation: CASSREQPLRGYHSPLHF.

V is TRBV5-4 and J is TRBJ2-7; TRBD1 matches at 8 bases. The V segment lost 0 bases and the J segment 3 bases; nucleotides outside the gene matches: 11. The CDR3 is made up of 17 amino acids. Germline V CDR1 and CDR2: SGHNT, YYREEE (reference sequence). The CDR3: CASSLAGGTGGVYEQYF. CDR3 coding DNA: TGTGCCAGCAGCTTGGCCGGCGGGACAGGTGGCGTCTACGAGCAGTACTTC.

V usage is TRBV15 and J usage is TRBJ1-5; TRBD1 agrees at 7 bases. The J segment lost 3 bases and the V segment lost 4 bases, leaving 3 bases of the junction unmatched. The CDR3 is made up of 14 amino acids. The germline CDR1 and CDR2 sequences are LNHNV and YYDKDF (reference sequence). This CDR3 is CATSTGGVNQPQHF. The CDR3, as DNA: TGTGCCACCAGCACAGGGGGGGTCAATCAGCCCCAGCATTTT.

CDR3 protein: CASSQGHDRRGYTF. DNA for the CDR3: TGCGCCAGCAGCCAAGGTCACGACAGGCGGGGCTACACCTTC. This chain connects TRBV4-1 to TRBJ1-2, with a possible D match to TRBD1 (6 bases). The V end lost 1 base, the J end lost 8 bases, and 14 bases lay between the germline ends. The CDR3 is 14 amino acids. Germline V CDR1 and CDR2: MGHRA, YSYEKL.

The J gene is TRBJ1-3, the V gene TRBV7-6; 7 bases align to TRBD1. CDR1 is SGHVS, CDR2 FNYEAQ, per germline. Germline trimming cut 2 bases from V and 2 bases from J; bases unmatched to any gene: 6. The CDR3 totals 16 residues. The DNA for the CDR3 is TGTGCCAGCAGCTTATTTGTCCAGGGGGCTGGAAACACCATATATTTT. Its protein product is CASSLFVQGAGNTIYF.

The chain couples TRBV7-2 to TRBJ2-5, with 15 nucleotides matching TRBD2. CDR3 length: 16 amino acids. Unmatched junction bases numbered 8, after V lost 2 bases and J lost 10 bases. Germline V gene sequence: CDR1 SGHTA, CDR2 FQGNSA. DNA of the CDR3: TGTGCCAGCAGCTTAACCTCCGGGACTAGCGGGGGGTACCAGTACTTC. Protein sequence: CASSLTSGTSGGYQYF. The variable domain in full, completed from reference TRBV7-2 and TRBJ2-5, reads GAGVSQSPSNKVTEKGKDVELRCDPISGHTALYWYRQSLGQGLEFLIYFQGNSAPDKSGLPSDRFSAERTGGSVSTLTIQRTQQEDSAVYLCASSLTSGTSGGYQYFGPGTRLLVL.

This chain joins TRBV12-2 and TRBJ2-7; the D segment call TRBD1 is taken from the table without a DNA check. TRBV12-2 is flagged as a pseudogene. CDR3 length: 17 residues. The CDR3 sequence is CAALLGVETGETYEQYV. CDR3 nucleotide sequence: TGTGCGGCCCTTTTGGGGGTTGAGACAGGGGAAACCTACGAGCAGTACGTC.

The rearrangement joins TRBV6-1 to TRBJ1-2; D is perhaps TRBD1 (6 bases). Trimming pared 6 bases from V and 0 bases from J, leaving 8 bases between. The CDR3 is made up of 13 amino acids. Germline-derived CDR1 and CDR2 are MNHNS and SASEGT. Here the CDR3 reads CASRRTANYGYTF. Written as DNA, the CDR3 is TGTGCCAGCAGAAGGACAGCTAACTATGGCTACACCTTC.

The V call is TRBV2, the J call TRBJ1-1; the match to TRBD1 covers 9 bases. CDR1 is SNHLY and CDR2 is FYNNEI in the germline V gene. V was pared by 3 bases and J by 1 base, with 3 bases of the junction left unmatched. CDR3 size: 15 residues. In nucleotides, the CDR3 is TGTGCCAGCAGTGAGTGGGGACAGGGGAACACTGAAGCTTTCTTT. Protein product: CASSEWGQGNTEAFF.

The gene calls are TRBV19 and TRBJ1-4, with TRBD1 matching 7 bases. Trimming at V came to 9 bases and at J to 8 bases, leaving 12 bases not matched to a gene. The germline gives CDR1 LNHDA, CDR2 SQIVND (reference sequence). CDR3 size: 14 residues. This CDR3 is CASGSQGLGEKLFF. CDR3 in DNA: TGTGCCAGCGGATCACAGGGGTTAGGAGAAAAACTGTTTTTT.